These 19 T cell receptor beta chains were all obtained from the same sample, sequenced in a study of identical twins. TCRdb ran MiXCR on the 5' RACE reads and lists one entry per CDR3 protein. In the table there are approximately 630,000 distinct CDR3 sequences, about 7.6% of which are singletons. These data were likewise used in another study, on yellow fever vaccine responses in identical twins.

Sequenced input: PBMCs. The receptors shown here come from a woman aged 18-29 years in good health.

The table lists this clonotype with many counts. V gene TRBV10-1 combines with J gene TRBJ2-2; 7 nucleotides match TRBD1. The ends lost 9 bases at V and 1 base at J; junction bases unmatched: 5. This CDR3 comprises 14 residues. CDR1 WNHNN and CDR2 SYGVQD come from the germline V gene (reference sequence). The chain's CDR3 is CASRGGLNTGELFF. Here the CDR3 DNA reads TGCGCCAGTCGAGGGGGCCTGAACACCGGGGAGCTGTTTTTT.

The table lists this clonotype with many counts. The chain is built from TRBV10-3 and TRBJ1-1; 7 positions agree with TRBD1. This CDR3 contains 12 residues. Unmatched junction bases numbered 3, after V lost 6 bases and J lost 5 bases. Germline V gives CDR1 ENHRY, CDR2 SYGVKD. CDR3 region: CAISPQGTEAFF. For the CDR3, the DNA is TGTGCCATCAGCCCACAGGGGACTGAAGCTTTCTTT.

This chain connects TRBV12-3 or TRBV12-4 to TRBJ1-1; D remains ambiguous. This CDR3 region has 12 residues. V lost 8 bases and J 4 bases, leaving 11 bases between the germline ends. The CDR3 nucleotides read TGTGCCAGCTCACCAATTCCCACTGAAGCTTTCTTT. Translated, it gives CASSPIPTEAFF.

Only a few counts were recorded for this clonotype. The V call is TRBV6-1, the J call TRBJ2-7, with 8 bases aligning to TRBD1. This CDR3 has 15 amino acids. Looked up from germline, CDR1 is MNHNS and CDR2 is SASEGT. V trimming: 5 bases; J trimming: 4 bases; junction bases outside the gene matches: 10. The CDR3 region is CASSRMGQGAYEQYF. For the CDR3, the DNA is TGTGCCAGCAGTAGAATGGGGCAGGGGGCTTACGAGCAGTACTTC.

V usage is TRBV19 and J usage is TRBJ2-5, with D possibly matching TRBD1 (5 bases). V was cut by 6 bases and J by 5 bases, with 13 bases left in between. The germline CDR1 and CDR2 sequences are LNHDA and SQIVND (reference sequence). The length of the CDR3 is 13 residues. This CDR3 is CASRKTVGETQYF. CDR3 bases: TGTGCCAGTAGGAAGACAGTCGGGGAGACCCAGTACTTC.

This clonotype was counted only a few times. The chain couples TRBV20-1 to TRBJ1-6, with D possibly being TRBD1 (5 bases). V lost 6 bases to trimming and J lost 6 bases, with 18 bases between them. Germline-derived CDR1 and CDR2 are DFQATT and SNEGSKA (reference sequence). The CDR3 has 15 residues. CDR3: CSAAGTHQRNSPLHF. The CDR3 DNA follows: TGCAGTGCAGCCGGGACCCATCAACGTAATTCACCCCTCCACTTT.

The sample holds many counts of this clonotype. The V gene is TRBV7-2, the J gene TRBJ1-1, with TRBD1 identical over 12 bases. CDR1 and CDR2 from the germline V gene are SGHTA and FQGNSA. The V gene end was trimmed by 4 bases and the J gene end by 0 bases; junction bases not matched to a gene: 6. The CDR3 runs to 17 residues. Here the CDR3 reads CASSSSGTGGVNTEAFF. The CDR3 DNA is TGTGCCAGCAGCTCCTCCGGGACAGGGGGCGTGAACACTGAAGCTTTCTTT.

Worth noting for this clonotype: Compared with germline, one end of the junction differs, possibly owing to a read error. The chain combines TRBV7-9 with TRBJ2-4, with 7 bases matching TRBD1. CDR3 length equals 12 residues. The germline V gene encodes CDR1 SEHNR and CDR2 FQNEAQ (reference sequence). The CDR3 region is CASSTNRDSVCF. The CDR3 DNA follows: TGTGCCAGCAGCACCAACCGGGACAGCGTTTGTTTC.

This clonotype was seen more than once but under ten times. The rearrangement uses TRBV12-3 or TRBV12-4 and TRBJ2-5; 12 bases align to TRBD2. The CDR3 has 17 amino acids. V gave up 6 bases and J gave up 4 bases; unmatched junction bases: 12. The CDR3 reads CASSPVALAGGPETQYF. The CDR3 DNA reads as TGTGCCAGCAGCCCCGTGGCCCTAGCGGGGGGGCCAGAGACCCAGTACTTC.

This clonotype came up many times. The chain uses TRBV5-1 and TRBJ1-1, with D maybe TRBD1 (6 bases). V was pared by 0 bases and J by 0 bases, with 9 bases between. The CDR3 spans 15 residues. Germline loops: CDR1 SGHRS, CDR2 YFSETQ. This CDR3 reads CASSLGGDMNTEAFF. The CDR3 nucleotides read TGCGCCAGCAGCTTGGGGGGGGACATGAACACTGAAGCTTTCTTT.

This clonotype was picked up a small number of times. V is TRBV11-2 and J is TRBJ2-5, with 8 bases identical to TRBD1. The V and J ends lost 1 base and 4 bases, in that order; junction bases with no gene match: 8. The CDR3 is 16 amino acids. CDR1 SGHAT and CDR2 FQNNGV come from the germline V gene. CDR3 sequence: CASSLGETGAGETQYF. CDR3 bases: TGTGCCAGCAGCTTAGGGGAGACAGGGGCGGGAGAGACCCAGTACTTC.

This clonotype was seen many times. This chain connects TRBV7-2 to TRBJ2-5; 8 nucleotides agree with TRBD2. Germline CDR1 reads SGHTA; CDR2 reads FQGNSA. V gave up 4 bases and J gave up 2 bases; unmatched junction bases: 9. This CDR3 has 16 amino acids. DNA of the CDR3: TGTGCCAGCAGCTCAGAACTAGCGGTAGTGCAAGAGACCCAGTACTTC. Translated: CASSSELAVVQETQYF.

In its sample, this clonotype was seen many times. The chain combines TRBV12-3 or TRBV12-4 with TRBJ2-1; D call uncertain. The ends were cut back, 3 bases at V and 9 bases at J, with 18 bases in the middle. The CDR3 extends over 15 amino acids. The CDR3 here is CASSFGQSIIGEQFF. CDR3 DNA sequence: TGTGCCAGCAGTTTTGGGCAGAGTATTATCGGTGAGCAGTTCTTC.

In its sample, this clonotype was seen many times. The rearrangement uses TRBV2 and TRBJ2-3; TRBD2 agrees at 7 bases. The germline CDR1 and CDR2 sequences are SNHLY and FYNNEI. The J segment lost 2 bases and the V segment lost 4 bases, leaving 15 bases of the junction unmatched. The CDR3 is 18 residues long. The CDR3 coding sequence is TGTGCCAGCAGTGGAGCTTTGGCTAGCGGTGAACTCACAGATACGCAGTATTTT. Its protein product is CASSGALASGELTDTQYF.

This clonotype was picked up a small number of times. The chain combines TRBV5-6 with TRBJ2-1, with 7 bases identical to TRBD2. The CDR3 runs to 16 residues. The germline gives CDR1 SGHDT, CDR2 YYEEEE. Losses at the gene ends were 0 bases for V and 6 bases for J; bases not matched to a gene: 9. The CDR3 DNA reads TGTGCCAGCAGCTTGGCCGGGACTACCTCAAGCAATGAGCAGTTCTTC. It yields the protein CASSLAGTTSSNEQFF.

This clonotype was seen a handful of times. The gene calls are TRBV20-1 and TRBJ2-7; D uncertain. The V gene lost 0 bases and the J gene lost 0 bases, with 9 bases spanning the gap. Germline V gives CDR1 DFQATT, CDR2 SNEGSKA (reference sequence). CDR3 length equals 14 residues. CDR3 DNA: TGCAGTGCTAGAGATTATGTCAGCTCCTACGAGCAGTACTTC. It encodes CSARDYVSSYEQYF.

In its sample, this clonotype was seen a few times. V usage is TRBV7-2 and J usage is TRBJ2-7, with 11 nucleotides matching TRBD2. The V gene's germline CDR1 is SGHTA and CDR2 FQGNSA. Unmatched junction bases numbered 5, after V lost 0 bases and J lost 4 bases. This CDR3 comprises 16 residues. In nucleotides, the CDR3 is TGTGCCAGCAGCTTAGCGCGATTAGCGGGAGGGTACGAGCAGTACTTC. As protein: CASSLARLAGGYEQYF.

This clonotype was seen only a few times. This chain connects TRBV19 to TRBJ2-1; 10 bases agree with TRBD2. The J segment lost 5 bases and the V segment lost 7 bases, leaving 8 bases of the junction unmatched. Germline V gene lookup returns CDR1 LNHDA and CDR2 SQIVND (reference sequence). CDR3 length: 15 amino acids. Here the CDR3 DNA reads TGTGCCAGTAAAGGAGGAGCGGGAGGGGACAATGAGCAGTTCTTC. Encoded protein: CASKGGAGGDNEQFF.

This clonotype turned up a few times. The chain combines TRBV29-1 with TRBJ1-2, with D tentatively TRBD1 (5 bases). Germline V gene lookup returns CDR1 SQVTM and CDR2 ANQGSEA. Trimming stripped 3 bases from V and 6 bases from J, with 11 bases between. CDR3 length: 12 amino acids. The CDR3 loop reads CSVDSGEDGYTF. DNA for the CDR3: TGCAGCGTTGACTCGGGGGAGGATGGCTACACCTTC.